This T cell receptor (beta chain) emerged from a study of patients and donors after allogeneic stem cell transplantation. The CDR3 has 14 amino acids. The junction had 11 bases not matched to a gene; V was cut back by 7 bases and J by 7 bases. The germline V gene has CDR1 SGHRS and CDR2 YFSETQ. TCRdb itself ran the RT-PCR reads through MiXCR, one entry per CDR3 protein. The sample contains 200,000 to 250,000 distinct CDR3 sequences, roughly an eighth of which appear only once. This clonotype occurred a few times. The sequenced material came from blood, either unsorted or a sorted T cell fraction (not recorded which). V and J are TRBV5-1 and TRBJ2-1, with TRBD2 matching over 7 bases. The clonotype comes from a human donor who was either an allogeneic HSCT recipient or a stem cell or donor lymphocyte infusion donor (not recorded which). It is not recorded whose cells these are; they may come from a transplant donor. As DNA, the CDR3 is TGCGCCAGCCGAACTAGCGATCCGCAGAATGAGCAGTTCTTC. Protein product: CASRTSDPQNEQFF. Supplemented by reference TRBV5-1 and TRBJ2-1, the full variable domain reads KAGVTQTPRYLIKTRGQQVTLSCSPISGHRSVSWYQQTPGQGLQFLFEYFSETQRNKGNFPGRFSGRQFSNSRSEMNVSTLELGDSALYLCASRTSDPQNEQFFGPGTRLTVL.